The clone carrying this T cell receptor (beta chain) was found many times. Using RNA transcripts as the source, TCR beta CDR3 regions were amplified. HTBI primers drove first-round RT-PCR of the TCR CDR3. A single record per CDR3 protein comes from TCRdb applying MiXCR to the multiplex PCR reads. The sample records fewer than 450,000 distinct CDR3 sequences, approximately 17% being singletons. The sample originates from a study of T cells in Graves' hyperthyroidism and ophthalmopathy. The sequencing input was blood. The clonotype originates from a woman in her twenties or thirties with Graves' hyperthyroidism that later progressed to Graves' ophthalmopathy.

The CDR3 coding sequence is TGTGCCAGCAGCTTAACCGGGACTAGAGGTATGAATGAGCAGTTCTTC. It is translated as CASSLTGTRGMNEQFF. This sequence joins TRBV7-8 and TRBJ2-1, with 8 bases identical to TRBD2. Germline-derived CDR1 and CDR2 are SGHVS and FQNEAQ. The CDR3 extends over 16 amino acids. The V segment lost 2 bases and the J segment 7 bases; nucleotides outside the gene matches: 10. The whole variable domain, filled in from reference TRBV7-8 and TRBJ2-1, reads GAGVSQSPRYKVAKRGQDVALRCDPISGHVSLFWYQQALGQGPEFLTYFQNEAQLDKSGLPSDRFFAERPEGSVSTLKIQRTQQEDSAVYLCASSLTGTRGMNEQFFGPGTRLTVL.